The rows below give T cell receptor beta chains drawn from one sample of a study of OX40 agonist ivuxolimab in advanced cancers. TCRdb keeps only in-frame clones here, not all; method: immunoSEQ multiplex PCR. The repertoire consists of about 41,000 clones, with 80% to 90% occurring once and the leading ten covering 3.5% to 4%. The sequencing here drew on CD4+ or CD8+ T cells sorted from blood, taken in a trial of the OX40 agonist ivuxolimab. The receptors were sampled from an adult with an advanced solid tumor such as melanoma, head and neck, liver or kidney cancer. The CDR3 runs from the conserved cysteine through the conserved F or W. The D gene is left open where the match is weak. Rows may omit the clone size; those that give it use once, few, many or a size class.

d_call	v_call	clone_size	j_call	cdr3_aa	cdr3_nt
NA	TRBV5-1	NA	TRBJ2-1	CASSLYVENSLGYEQFF	TGCGCCAGCAGCTTGTACGTTGAGAATAGCTTAGGGTATGAGCAGTTCTTC
NA	TRBV11-1	NA	TRBJ2-2	CASSPSTGVTGELFF	TGTGCCAGCAGCCCCTCGACGGGGGTGACCGGGGAGCTGTTTTTT
NA	TRBV27	NA	TRBJ2-4	CASSFRDIQYF	TGTGCCAGCAGTTTCAGGGACATTCAGTACTTC
NA	TRBV2	NA	TRBJ2-3	CAGSRDSTDTQYF	TGTGCCGGAAGCCGTGACAGCACAGATACGCAGTATTTT
TRBD2	TRBV10-3	NA	TRBJ2-2	CAISESWTSGTGELFF	TGTGCCATCAGTGAGTCGTGGACTAGCGGTACCGGGGAGCTGTTTTTT
NA	TRBV11-1	NA	TRBJ2-5	CASSLGVQETQYF	TGTGCCAGCAGCTTAGGGGTTCAAGAGACCCAGTACTTC
NA	TRBV11-2	NA	TRBJ1-2	CASPGREDRATNYGYTF	TGTGCCAGCCCCGGGAGAGAGGACCGAGCGACCAACTATGGCTACACCTTC
NA	TRBV28	NA	TRBJ1-5	CASSFLGMVGQPQHF	TGTGCCAGCAGTTTCTTAGGGATGGTGGGCCAGCCCCAGCATTTT
NA	TRBV6-1	NA	TRBJ2-7	CASKSPSYEQYF	TGTGCCAGCAAGAGCCCTTCCTACGAGCAGTACTTC
TRBD2	TRBV10-2	NA	TRBJ2-5	CASSSASGRGETQYF	TGCGCCAGCAGTTCTGCTAGCGGGAGAGGAGAGACCCAGTACTTC
TRBD1	TRBV11-2	few	TRBJ2-6	CASPSGQFYSGANVLTF	TGTGCCAGTCCCTCGGGACAGTTCTACTCTGGGGCCAACGTCCTGACTTTC
NA	TRBV7-8	NA	TRBJ1-4	CASRGYGEKLFF	TGTGCCAGCAGGGGGTATGGGGAAAAACTGTTTTTT
TRBD1	TRBV4-1	NA	TRBJ1-1	CASSQGTGRSTEAFF	TGCGCCAGCAGCCAGGGGACAGGGAGAAGTACTGAAGCTTTCTTT
NA	TRBV28	medium-sized	TRBJ2-7	CASSYDREDEQYF	TGTGCCAGCAGTTATGACAGGGAGGACGAGCAGTACTTC
TRBD1	TRBV25-1	few	TRBJ1-6	CASSVAGQDNSPLHF	TGTGCCAGCAGTGTGGCCGGACAGGATAATTCACCCCTCCACTTT
NA	TRBV2	NA	TRBJ1-6	CASRIAYLPLYNSPLHF	TGTGCCAGCAGGATCGCATATTTGCCTCTTTATAATTCACCCCTCCACTTT
NA	TRBV15	NA	TRBJ2-1	CATSRGGLAGSNEQFF	TGTGCCACCAGCAGAGGGGGTTTGGCGGGATCCAATGAGCAGTTCTTC
TRBD1	TRBV19	NA	TRBJ2-1	CASSKGQGWLGQFF	TGTGCCAGTAGTAAGGGACAGGGGTGGTTGGGGCAGTTCTTC
NA	TRBV5-6	NA	TRBJ1-1	CASSLGWIGTEAFF	TGTGCCAGCAGCTTGGGGTGGATCGGGACTGAAGCTTTCTTT
NA	TRBV18	few	TRBJ1-2	CASSPDRLWGGYTF	TGTGCCAGCTCACCAGACAGGCTGTGGGGTGGCTACACCTTC
TRBD1	TRBV11-2	few	TRBJ2-1	CASSIDRGTQFF	TGTGCCAGCAGCATAGACAGGGGTACCCAGTTCTTC
NA	TRBV4-1	NA	TRBJ1-5	CASSQDGSGVYQPQHF	TGCGCCAGCAGCCAAGACGGATCGGGCGTTTATCAGCCCCAGCATTTT
NA	TRBV5-4	NA	TRBJ2-3	CASSLTSPFTDTQYF	TGTGCCAGCAGTCTAACTAGCCCATTCACAGATACGCAGTATTTT
TRBD1	TRBV6-5	few	TRBJ1-2	CASSPPGMDRGDYTF	TGTGCCAGCAGCCCTCCCGGGATGGACAGGGGGGACTACACCTTC
NA	TRBV11-1	NA	TRBJ2-7	CASSLLGGTSYEQYF	TGTGCCAGCAGCTTATTAGGGGGGACCTCCTACGAGCAGTACTTC
TRBD2	TRBV5-1	NA	TRBJ2-1	CASSVGTSGTTAYNEQFF	TGCGCCAGCAGCGTCGGGACTAGCGGGACGACAGCTTACAATGAGCAGTTCTTC
NA	TRBV11-3	few	TRBJ2-7	CASSPLVGLEQYF	TGTGCCAGCAGCCCTCTGGTCGGGCTCGAGCAGTACTTC
NA	TRBV10-3	NA	TRBJ2-5	CAISGVTDWTQYF	TGTGCCATCAGTGGGGTGACCGACTGGACCCAGTACTTC
TRBD1	TRBV15	once	TRBJ2-3	CATSRRTGAAVDTQYF	TGTGCCACCAGCAGACGGACAGGGGCCGCCGTTGATACGCAGTATTTT
NA	TRBV11-2	NA	TRBJ2-7	CASSPTWSSYEQYF	TGTGCCAGCAGCCCAACCTGGAGCTCCTACGAGCAGTACTTC
NA	TRBV21-1	NA	TRBJ2-3	CASQGSTDTQYF	TGTGCCAGTCAGGGAAGCACAGATACGCAGTATTTT
NA	TRBV30	NA	TRBJ2-1	CAWKGHKSNEQFF	TGTGCCTGGAAAGGGCACAAATCCAATGAGCAGTTCTTC
TRBD1	TRBV14	NA	TRBJ2-6	CASSHFGQGARGANVLTF	TGTGCCAGCAGCCATTTTGGACAGGGGGCGCGGGGGGCCAACGTCCTGACTTTC
NA	TRBV6-1	NA	TRBJ2-7	CASQTGTAFGEQYF	TGTGCCAGCCAAACCGGGACTGCCTTCGGGGAGCAGTACTTC
NA	TRBV6-1	NA	TRBJ1-2	CASRDRPEGYTF	TGTGCCAGCAGAGACCGGCCGGAGGGCTACACCTTC
TRBD2	TRBV11-1	NA	TRBJ2-3	CASSSIAGEGTDTQYF	TGTGCCAGCAGCTCAATTGCGGGAGAGGGCACAGATACGCAGTATTTT
NA	TRBV19	few	TRBJ1-1	CASSGGGPVLGTFF	TGTGCCAGTAGTGGTGGGGGACCGGTGCTAGGAACTTTCTTT
TRBD1	TRBV6-5	NA	TRBJ2-7	CASSYSEGTGYHEQYF	TGTGCCAGCAGTTACTCAGAAGGGACAGGGTACCACGAGCAGTACTTC
NA	TRBV11-2	NA	TRBJ1-5	CASSSLRGPQHF	TGTGCCAGCAGCTCGCTCAGGGGGCCCCAGCATTTT
NA	TRBV6-6	NA	TRBJ1-6	CASSDSANSPLHF	TGTGCCAGCTCTGACAGTGCCAATTCACCCCTCCACTTT